These 5 T cell receptor beta chains share one sample of origin, sequenced in a study of PD-1 blockade in classical Hodgkin lymphoma. Each patient's relapse followed autologous stem cell transplantation, and brentuximab vedotin exposure varied. Clones were sequenced by immunoSEQ multiplex PCR, and TCRdb holds only the in-frame ones, with some missing. Among 16,000 or so clones listed, 82% were seen once. Sequenced material: peripheral blood mononuclear cells (PBMCs), taken before the second cycle of nivolumab. The receptors were sampled from a human donor with classical Hodgkin lymphoma.

This chain uses TRBV7-8 with TRBJ2-2; D uncertain. With 1 base removed from V and 6 bases from J, the gap between germline ends came to 12 bases. Germline V lookup: CDR1 SGHVS, CDR2 FQNEAQ. The CDR3 runs 15 residues. CDR3 in DNA: TGTGCCAGCAGCTTAGGTACAGCCAACCCCGGGGAGCTGTTTTTT. As protein: CASSLGTANPGELFF.

The chain recombines TRBV7-9 with TRBJ2-2, with D unresolved. Trimming removed 2 bases at V and 9 bases at J, with 1 base between. Germline V gene data show CDR1 as SEHNR and CDR2 as FQNEAQ (reference sequence). This CDR3 region has 10 residues. CDR3 coding DNA: TGTGCCAGCAGCTTAAGGGAGCTGTTTTTT. Amino acid sequence: CASSLRELFF.

The CDR3 region has the DNA TGTGCCAGCACCTTAAGGAGACACAACACCGGGGAGCTGTTTTTT. Its translation: CASTLRRHNTGELFF. V gene TRBV5-5 combines with J gene TRBJ2-2; the D is unclear. CDR3 size: 15 residues. V lost 6 bases and J 2 bases, leaving 14 bases between the germline ends. Per germline, CDR1 SGHKS and CDR2 YYEKEE (reference sequence).

The V and J genes are TRBV7-2 and TRBJ2-1, with 7 bases lining up with TRBD2. Germline CDR1 is SGHTA and CDR2 is FQGNSA. CDR3 length equals 16 residues. V lost 7 bases to trimming and J lost 4 bases; unmatched junction nucleotides: 13. The CDR3 region has the DNA TGTGCCAGCAACCGGCGTGCGGGGGTCCTTTACAATGAGCAGTTCTTC. Amino acid sequence: CASNRRAGVLYNEQFF.

On this clone: The same CDR3 can be traced to other DNA sequences in this sample. The chain is built from TRBV2 and TRBJ2-5, with 13 bases lining up with TRBD2. After removal of 4 bases from V and 3 bases from J, the junction contained 11 bases not matched to a gene. The germline CDR1 and CDR2 sequences are SNHLY and FYNNEI. The CDR3 is 18 residues long. CDR3 protein: CASSAELLLAGGKETQYF. The DNA of the CDR3 is TGTGCCAGCAGTGCAGAACTTTTACTAGCGGGGGGGAAAGAGACCCAGTACTTC.